These 22 T cell receptor beta chains were all obtained from the same sample, sequenced in a study of PD-1 blockade in classical Hodgkin lymphoma. Data came from immunoSEQ multiplex PCR; TCRdb stores just in-frame clones and leaves some out. This sample has 10,000 to 12,000 clones; roughly four fifths occur once, and the top ten carry approximately 35%. Every single patient, without exception, relapsed after autologous stem cell transplantation, and brentuximab vedotin exposure varied. The sample here was peripheral blood mononuclear cells (PBMCs), taken at baseline. The receptor set was obtained from a human donor with classical Hodgkin lymphoma.

The chain carries TRBV28 and TRBJ2-7, with 11 bases identical to TRBD2. Germline V gene data show CDR1 as MDHEN and CDR2 as SYDVKM. Trimming removed 4 bases from V and 5 bases from J; junction bases left unmatched: 13. The CDR3 contains 17 residues. The CDR3 region is CASSSRSGGARVNEQYV. The DNA of the CDR3 is TGTGCCAGCAGTTCCCGTAGCGGGGGGGCCAGGGTGAACGAGCAGTACGTC.

The chain couples TRBV7-8 to TRBJ1-2; TRBD1 might be the D (6 bases). Per the germline V gene, CDR1 is SGHVS and CDR2 is FQNEAQ. The V end was cut by 1 base, the J end by 6 bases, with 9 bases between. The CDR3 runs to 13 residues. In nucleotides, the CDR3 is TGTGCCAGCAGCTTAGGCACAGGGCATGGCTACACCTTC. Translating it yields CASSLGTGHGYTF.

The genes are TRBV4-3 and TRBJ2-1, with a possible D match to TRBD2 (5 bases). The CDR3 is 14 amino acids. Germline-derived CDR1 and CDR2 are LGHNA and YSLEER. Trimming took 2 bases from V and 8 from J, leaving 13 bases between them. CDR3 DNA sequence: TGCGCCAGCAGCCAATGGACGGTCGGGGATGAGCAGTTCTTC. This gives the protein CASSQWTVGDEQFF.

The J gene is TRBJ2-1, the V gene TRBV14, with D perhaps matching TRBD1 (5 bases). Germline-derived CDR1 and CDR2 are SGHDN and FVKESK. CDR3 length equals 16 residues. Trimming cost V 4 bases and J 8 bases, with 21 bases left between them. CDR3 coding DNA: TGTGCCAGCAGCCTTACCCGATCATCGCTAGGGGATGAGCAGTTCTTC. It encodes CASSLTRSSLGDEQFF. The complete variable domain, with remaining parts taken from reference TRBV14 and TRBJ2-1, reads EAGVTQFPSHSVIEKGQTVTLRCDPISGHDNLYWYRRVMGKEIKFLLHFVKESKQDESGMPNNRFLAERTGGTYSTLKVQPAELEDSGVYFCASSLTRSSLGDEQFFGPGTRLTVL.

The genes are TRBV5-5 and TRBJ2-1; possibly TRBD1 or TRBD2 for D (6 bases each). V lost 2 bases to trimming and J lost 5 bases, with 17 bases between them. Germline V gene sequence: CDR1 SGHKS, CDR2 YYEKEE (reference sequence). CDR3 length: 16 residues. The CDR3 coding sequence is TGTGCCAGCAGCTTAGTGATCGGGGGCAACGACAATGAGCAGTTCTTC. It yields the protein CASSLVIGGNDNEQFF. Based on the CDR3 plus reference TRBV5-5 and TRBJ2-1, the full variable domain is DAGVTQSPTHLIKTRGQQVTLRCSPISGHKSVSWYQQVLGQGPQFIFQYYEKEERGRGNFPDRFSARQFPNYSSELNVNALLLGDSALYLCASSLVIGGNDNEQFFGPGTRLTVL.

This chain uses TRBV7-2 with TRBJ1-5, with D hard to call. Germline CDR1 reads SGHTA; CDR2 reads FQGNSA. The CDR3 runs to 12 residues. V shed 5 bases and J shed 3 bases, with 5 bases lying between them. CDR3 sequence: CASSPYNQPQHF. For the CDR3, the DNA is TGTGCCAGCAGCCCGTACAATCAGCCCCAGCATTTT. The complete variable domain, with remaining parts taken from reference TRBV7-2 and TRBJ1-5, reads GAGVSQSPSNKVTEKGKDVELRCDPISGHTALYWYRQSLGQGLEFLIYFQGNSAPDKSGLPSDRFSAERTGGSVSTLTIQRTQQEDSAVYLCASSPYNQPQHFGDGTRLSIL.

The chain links TRBV5-1 to TRBJ1-5; 10 bases map to TRBD1. J gave up 6 bases and V 4 bases, and 7 bases lay outside the gene matches. The CDR3 spans 15 residues. Germline-derived CDR1 and CDR2 are SGHRS and YFSETQ. CDR3 nucleotides: TGCGCCAGCAGCCCAATGACAGGGGGCGGTCAGCCCCAGCATTTT. Encoded protein: CASSPMTGGGQPQHF.

The chain uses TRBV5-1 and TRBJ1-4; D gene uncertain. Germline CDR1 SGHRS, CDR2 YFSETQ. V dropped 4 bases and J dropped 2 bases, with 12 bases sitting between them. This CDR3 contains 15 residues. The CDR3 protein is CASSPEAQTNEKLFF. CDR3 nucleotides: TGCGCCAGCAGCCCAGAGGCACAGACTAATGAAAAACTGTTTTTT.

This clone was recorded only once. The J gene is TRBJ2-7, the V gene TRBV11-2; no reliable D call. This CDR3 region has 13 residues. The ends were cut back, 4 bases at V and 3 bases at J, with 10 bases in the middle. Per germline, CDR1 SGHAT and CDR2 FQNNGV. The CDR3 DNA reads as TGTGCCAGCAGCTCATGGAGCAACTACGAGCAGTACTTC. Translated: CASSSWSNYEQYF.

This clone was seen more than once but under ten times. The CDR3 loop is CASSLLGQGASDTQYF. DNA of the CDR3: TGCGCCAGCAGCTTGTTGGGGCAGGGGGCCTCAGATACGCAGTATTTT. V gene TRBV5-1 combines with J gene TRBJ2-3, with TRBD1 identical over 8 bases. After removal of 1 base from V and 4 bases from J, the junction contained 8 bases not matched to a gene. Looked up from germline, CDR1 is SGHRS and CDR2 is YFSETQ. The CDR3 sequence is 16 residues long.

This chain joins TRBV2 and TRBJ1-4, with D uncertain. The germline V gene encodes CDR1 SNHLY and CDR2 FYNNEI. This CDR3 contains 14 residues. V shed 11 bases and J shed 5 bases, with 18 bases lying between them. For the CDR3, the DNA is TGTGCCGGCTCCGGCCAAATCTTCAATGAAAAACTGTTTTTT. It is translated as CAGSGQIFNEKLFF.

The chain combines TRBV5-1 with TRBJ1-2, with TRBD1 matching over 10 bases. Trimming cost V 4 bases and J 6 bases; bases outside gene matches: 3. The CDR3 covers 13 residues. Germline assignment: CDR1 SGHRS and CDR2 YFSETQ. In nucleotides, the CDR3 is TGCGCCAGCAGCGTGGGACAGGGGAATGGCTACACCTTC. This encodes CASSVGQGNGYTF.

V and J are TRBV7-8 and TRBJ2-3; 8 bases align to TRBD2. J gave up 1 base and V 1 base, and 4 bases lay outside the gene matches. The CDR3 loop spans 16 amino acids. CDR1 is SGHVS, CDR2 FQNEAQ, per germline. The CDR3 protein is CASSLDGRGGTDTQYF. DNA for the CDR3: TGTGCCAGCAGCTTAGATGGGCGGGGGGGCACAGATACGCAGTATTTT.

In this sample, this clone turned up once. The V and J genes are TRBV6-5 and TRBJ1-2, with 7 bases aligning to TRBD1. CDR1 MNHEY and CDR2 SVGAGI come from the germline V gene. The junction had 15 bases not matched to a gene; V was cut back by 6 bases and J by 8 bases. The CDR3 consists of 15 residues. As DNA, the CDR3 is TGTGCCAGCAGATTCCGGGACAGAGTACGCGGGGGCTACACCTTC. Protein: CASRFRDRVRGGYTF.

The chain combines TRBV29-1 with TRBJ1-1, with TRBD1 as a possible D gene (5 bases). The CDR3 totals 12 residues. In germline, CDR1 is SQVTM, CDR2 ANQGSEA. The V and J ends lost 4 bases and 3 bases respectively, with 9 bases between them. The CDR3 DNA sequence: TGCAGCGTTGCCAGGGACCACACTGAAGCTTTCTTT. This gives the protein CSVARDHTEAFF. The complete variable domain, with remaining parts taken from reference TRBV29-1 and TRBJ1-1, reads SAVISQKPSRDICQRGTSLTIQCQVDSQVTMMFWYRQQPGQSLTLIATANQGSEATYESGFVIDKFPISRPNLTFSTLTVSNMSPEDSSIYLCSVARDHTEAFFGQGTRLTVV.

The chain has TRBV11-3 and TRBJ1-1; D remains ambiguous. Germline lookup yields CDR1 SGHNT and CDR2 YENEEA. V dropped 2 bases and J dropped 0 bases, with 10 bases sitting between them. The CDR3 has 15 amino acids. The CDR3 loop reads CASSLTSQLNTEAFF. The DNA for the CDR3 is TGTGCCAGCAGCTTAACCAGTCAATTGAACACTGAAGCTTTCTTT.

The genes are TRBV4-3 and TRBJ1-5; D possibly corresponds to TRBD1 (5 bases). The germline V and J ends were trimmed by 2 bases and 4 bases, with 12 bases remaining between them. The CDR3 loop spans 15 amino acids. Germline values: CDR1 LGHNA, CDR2 YSLEER. The CDR3 loop is CASSQSGTGNQPQHF. As DNA, the CDR3 is TGCGCCAGCAGCCAATCCGGGACTGGGAATCAGCCCCAGCATTTT.

V usage is TRBV6-5 and J usage is TRBJ2-2, with D unresolved. Germline values: CDR1 MNHEY, CDR2 SVGAGI. The CDR3 is made up of 16 amino acids. The ends were cut back, 3 bases at V and 2 bases at J, with 13 bases in the middle. The CDR3 DNA reads TGTGCCAGCAGTTATTCCCCTAGGCTCAACACCGGGGAGCTGTTTTTT. Amino acid sequence: CASSYSPRLNTGELFF.

This rearrangement joins TRBV2 to TRBJ1-2; no clear D gene. V lost 3 bases and J lost 4, with 12 bases in between. The germline V gene encodes CDR1 SNHLY and CDR2 FYNNEI. The CDR3 consists of 14 residues. The CDR3 reads CASSEGASIYGYTF. In nucleotides, the CDR3 is TGTGCCAGCAGTGAGGGAGCCTCTATCTATGGCTACACCTTC.

The chain recombines TRBV6-1 with TRBJ1-6, with TRBD1 matching 7 bases. The ends lost 5 bases at V and 10 bases at J; junction bases unmatched: 8. The CDR3 totals 14 residues. The V gene's germline CDR1 is MNHNS and CDR2 SASEGT. CDR3 amino acids: CASSMTGSESPLHF. The CDR3 DNA follows: TGTGCCAGCAGTATGACAGGGTCCGAGTCACCCCTCCACTTT.

This chain joins TRBV19 and TRBJ1-1; D unclear. The V gene lost 3 bases and the J gene lost 3 bases, with 5 bases spanning the gap. Germline V CDR1 and CDR2: LNHDA, SQIVND (reference sequence). CDR3 size: 12 residues. CDR3 protein: CASSIEYTEAFF. The CDR3 coding sequence is TGTGCCAGTAGTATCGAATACACTGAAGCTTTCTTT. The full variable domain, completed using reference TRBV19 and TRBJ1-1, is DGGITQSPKYLFRKEGQNVTLSCEQNLNHDAMYWYRQDPGQGLRLIYYSQIVNDFQKGDIAEGYSVSREKKESFPLTVTSAQKNPTAFYLCASSIEYTEAFFGQGTRLTVV.

V gene TRBV5-1 combines with J gene TRBJ2-7; D unresolved. V was trimmed by 2 bases and J by 2 bases, leaving 8 bases between them. CDR3 size: 13 residues. CDR1 SGHRS and CDR2 YFSETQ come from the germline V gene. The CDR3 bases are TGCGCCAGCAGCTTCGGCAAGGCCTACGAGCAGTACTTC. Protein: CASSFGKAYEQYF.